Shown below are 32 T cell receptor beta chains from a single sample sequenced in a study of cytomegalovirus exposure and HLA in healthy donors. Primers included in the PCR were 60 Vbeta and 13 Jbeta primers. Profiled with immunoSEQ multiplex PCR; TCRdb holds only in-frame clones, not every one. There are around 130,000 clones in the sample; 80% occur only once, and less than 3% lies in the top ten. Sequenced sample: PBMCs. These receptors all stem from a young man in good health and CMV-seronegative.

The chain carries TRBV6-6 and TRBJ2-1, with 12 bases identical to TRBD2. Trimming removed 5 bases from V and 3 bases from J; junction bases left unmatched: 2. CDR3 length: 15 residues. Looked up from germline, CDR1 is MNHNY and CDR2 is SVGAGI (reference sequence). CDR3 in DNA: TGTGCCAGCAGTCTGACTAGCGGGAGCTACAATGAGCAGTTCTTC. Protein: CASSLTSGSYNEQFF.

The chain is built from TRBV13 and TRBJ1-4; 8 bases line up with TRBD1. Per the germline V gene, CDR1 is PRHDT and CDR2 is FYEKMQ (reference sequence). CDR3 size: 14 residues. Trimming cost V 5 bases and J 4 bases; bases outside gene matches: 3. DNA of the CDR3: TGTGCCAGCAGCATGACAGGGGTTAATGAAAAACTGTTTTTT. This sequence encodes CASSMTGVNEKLFF.

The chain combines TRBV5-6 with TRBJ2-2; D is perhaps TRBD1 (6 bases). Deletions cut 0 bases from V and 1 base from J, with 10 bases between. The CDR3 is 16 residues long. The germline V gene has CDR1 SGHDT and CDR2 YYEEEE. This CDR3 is CASSLALDRNTGELFF. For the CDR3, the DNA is TGTGCCAGCAGCTTGGCCTTGGACAGGAACACCGGGGAGCTGTTTTTT.

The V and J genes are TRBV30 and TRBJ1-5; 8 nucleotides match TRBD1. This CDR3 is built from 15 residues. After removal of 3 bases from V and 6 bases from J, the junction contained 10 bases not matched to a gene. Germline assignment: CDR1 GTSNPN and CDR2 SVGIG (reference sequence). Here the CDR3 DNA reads TGTGCCTGGAGCGCTCAGGCCAGGGGGCTTCAGCCCCAGCATTTT. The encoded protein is CAWSAQARGLQPQHF. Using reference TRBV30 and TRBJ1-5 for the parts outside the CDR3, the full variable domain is SQTIHQWPATLVQPVGSPLSLECTVEGTSNPNLYWYRQAAGRGLQLLFYSVGIGQISSEVPQNLSASRPQDRQFILSSKKLLLSDSGFYLCAWSAQARGLQPQHFGDGTRLSIL.

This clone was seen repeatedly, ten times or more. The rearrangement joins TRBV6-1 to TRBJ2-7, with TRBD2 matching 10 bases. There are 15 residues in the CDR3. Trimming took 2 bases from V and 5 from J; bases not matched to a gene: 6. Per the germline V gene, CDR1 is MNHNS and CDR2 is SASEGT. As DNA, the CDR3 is TGTGCCAGCAGTGAACTAGCGGGAGAGGTGGACGAGCAGTACTTC. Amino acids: CASSELAGEVDEQYF.

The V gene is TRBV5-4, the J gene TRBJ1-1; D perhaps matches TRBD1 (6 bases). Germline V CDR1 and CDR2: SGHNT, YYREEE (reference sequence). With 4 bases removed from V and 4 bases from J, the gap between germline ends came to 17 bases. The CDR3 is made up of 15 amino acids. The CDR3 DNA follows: TGTGCCAGCAGCCGCATTATTGGGGGCAGCACTGAAGCTTTCTTT. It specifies CASSRIIGGSTEAFF.

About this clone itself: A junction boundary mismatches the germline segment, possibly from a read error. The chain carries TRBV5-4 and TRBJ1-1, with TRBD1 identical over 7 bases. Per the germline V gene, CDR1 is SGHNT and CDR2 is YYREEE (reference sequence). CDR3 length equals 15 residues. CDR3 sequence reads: CASSLAGQMNTEAFF. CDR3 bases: TGTGCCAGCAGTTTGGCGGGACAGATGAACACTGAAGCTTTCTTT.

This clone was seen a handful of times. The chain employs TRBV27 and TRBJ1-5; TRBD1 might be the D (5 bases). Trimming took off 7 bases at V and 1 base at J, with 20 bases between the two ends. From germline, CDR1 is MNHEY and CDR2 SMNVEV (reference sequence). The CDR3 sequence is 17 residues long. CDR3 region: CASKKAQGMRSNQPQHF. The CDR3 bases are TGTGCCAGCAAAAAGGCCCAGGGAATGAGGAGCAATCAGCCCCAGCATTTT.

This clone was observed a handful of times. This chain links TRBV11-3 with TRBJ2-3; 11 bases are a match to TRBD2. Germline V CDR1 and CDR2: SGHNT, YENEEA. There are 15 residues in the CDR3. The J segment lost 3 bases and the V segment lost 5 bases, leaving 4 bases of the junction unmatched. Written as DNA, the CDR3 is TGTGCCAGCAGCACCGGACTAGCGGGTACAGATACGCAGTATTTT. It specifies CASSTGLAGTDTQYF.

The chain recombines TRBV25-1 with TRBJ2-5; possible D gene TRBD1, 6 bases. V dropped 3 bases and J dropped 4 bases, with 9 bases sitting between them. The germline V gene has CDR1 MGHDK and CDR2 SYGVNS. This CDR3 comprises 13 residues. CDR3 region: CASSEGAIETQYF. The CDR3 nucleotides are TGTGCCAGCAGTGAGGGGGCAATAGAGACCCAGTACTTC.

The CDR3 here is CASRIAGGVETQYF. As DNA, the CDR3 is TGTGCCAGCAGAATAGCGGGAGGAGTAGAGACCCAGTACTTC. The chain uses TRBV2 and TRBJ2-5; 10 nucleotides align to TRBD2. The V and J ends lost 6 bases and 4 bases, in that order; junction bases with no gene match: 5. The CDR3 consists of 14 residues. CDR1 is SNHLY, CDR2 FYNNEI, per germline.

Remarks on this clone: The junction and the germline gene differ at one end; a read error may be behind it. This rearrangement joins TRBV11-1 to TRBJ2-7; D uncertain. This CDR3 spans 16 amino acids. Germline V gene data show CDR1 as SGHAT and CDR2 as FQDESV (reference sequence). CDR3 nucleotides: TGTACCAGCAGCTTAGAGGTCAGAGGTTTGGCCTACGAGCAGTACTTC. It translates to CTSSLEVRGLAYEQYF.

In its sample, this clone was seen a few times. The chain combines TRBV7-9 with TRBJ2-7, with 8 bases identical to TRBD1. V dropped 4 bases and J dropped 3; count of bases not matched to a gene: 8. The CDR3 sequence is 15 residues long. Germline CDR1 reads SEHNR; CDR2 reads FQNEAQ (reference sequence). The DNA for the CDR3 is TGTGCCAGCAGCTCATTGGACAGGGCCTACTACGAGCAGTACTTC. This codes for CASSSLDRAYYEQYF.

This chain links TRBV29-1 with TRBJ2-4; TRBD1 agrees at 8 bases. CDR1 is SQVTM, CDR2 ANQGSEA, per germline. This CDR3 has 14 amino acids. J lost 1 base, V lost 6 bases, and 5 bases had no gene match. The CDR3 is CSVTTGEAKNIQYF. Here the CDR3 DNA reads TGCAGCGTAACGACAGGGGAGGCCAAAAACATTCAGTACTTC.

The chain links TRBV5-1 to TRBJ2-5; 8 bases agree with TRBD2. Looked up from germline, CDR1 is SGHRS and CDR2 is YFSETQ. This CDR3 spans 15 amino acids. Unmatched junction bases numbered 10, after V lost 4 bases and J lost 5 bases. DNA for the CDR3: TGCGCCAGCAGCGCCGGGACTAGAGGGGGGGAGACCCAGTACTTC. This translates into CASSAGTRGGETQYF. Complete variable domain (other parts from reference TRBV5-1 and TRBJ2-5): KAGVTQTPRYLIKTRGQQVTLSCSPISGHRSVSWYQQTPGQGLQFLFEYFSETQRNKGNFPGRFSGRQFSNSRSEMNVSTLELGDSALYLCASSAGTRGGETQYFGPGTRLLVL.

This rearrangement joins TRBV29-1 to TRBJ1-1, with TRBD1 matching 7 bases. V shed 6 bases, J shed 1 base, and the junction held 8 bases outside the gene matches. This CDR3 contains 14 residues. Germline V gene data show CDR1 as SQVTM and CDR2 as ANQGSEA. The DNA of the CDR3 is TGCAGCGTCCCCTGGACAGGAGCGAACACTGAAGCTTTCTTT. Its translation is CSVPWTGANTEAFF.

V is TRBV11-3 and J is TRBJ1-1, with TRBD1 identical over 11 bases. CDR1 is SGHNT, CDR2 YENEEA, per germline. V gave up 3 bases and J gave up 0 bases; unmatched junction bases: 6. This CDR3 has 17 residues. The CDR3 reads CASSLGQGGPMNTEAFF. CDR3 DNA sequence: TGTGCCAGCAGCTTGGGACAGGGGGGACCTATGAACACTGAAGCTTTCTTT. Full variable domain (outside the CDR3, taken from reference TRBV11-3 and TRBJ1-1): EAGVVQSPRYKIIEKKQPVAFWCNPISGHNTLYWYLQNLGQGPELLIRYENEEAVDDSQLPKDRFSAERLKGVDSTLKIQPAELGDSAVYLCASSLGQGGPMNTEAFFGQGTRLTVV.

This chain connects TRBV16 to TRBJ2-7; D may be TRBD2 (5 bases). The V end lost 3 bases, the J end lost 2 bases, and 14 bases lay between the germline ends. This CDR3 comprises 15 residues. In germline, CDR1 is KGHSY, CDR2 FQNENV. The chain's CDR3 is CASSHGLAIAYEQYF. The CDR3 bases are TGTGCCAGCAGCCATGGGCTAGCTATCGCCTACGAGCAGTACTTC.

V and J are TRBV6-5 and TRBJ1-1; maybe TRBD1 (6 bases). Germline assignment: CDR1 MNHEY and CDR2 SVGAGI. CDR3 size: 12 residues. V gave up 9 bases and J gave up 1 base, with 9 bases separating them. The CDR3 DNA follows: TGTGCCAGTGAGGGGGAGAACACTGAAGCTTTCTTT. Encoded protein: CASEGENTEAFF.

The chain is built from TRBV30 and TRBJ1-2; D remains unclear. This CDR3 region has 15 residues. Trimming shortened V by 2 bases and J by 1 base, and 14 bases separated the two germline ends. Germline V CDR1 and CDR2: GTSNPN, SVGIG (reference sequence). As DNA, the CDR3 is TGTGCCTGGAGTTTGTACGGCGGGGATAACTATGGCTACACCTTC. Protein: CAWSLYGGDNYGYTF.

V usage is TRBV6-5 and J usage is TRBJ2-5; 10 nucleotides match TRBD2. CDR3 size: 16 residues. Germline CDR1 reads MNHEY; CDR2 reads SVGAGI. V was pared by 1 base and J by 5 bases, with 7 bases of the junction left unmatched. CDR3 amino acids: CASSYLGLADRETQYF. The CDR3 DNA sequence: TGTGCCAGCAGTTACTTAGGACTAGCGGACCGGGAGACCCAGTACTTC.

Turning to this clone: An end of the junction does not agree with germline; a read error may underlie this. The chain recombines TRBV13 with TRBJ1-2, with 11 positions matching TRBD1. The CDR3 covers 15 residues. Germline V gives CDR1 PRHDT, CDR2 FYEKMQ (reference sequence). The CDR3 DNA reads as TGTGCCAGCAGCGTGGGTCAGCGGGACAGGGGGTTAGACCCCTTC. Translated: CASSVGQRDRGLDPF. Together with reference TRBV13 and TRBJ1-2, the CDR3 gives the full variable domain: AAGVIQSPRHLIKEKRETATLKCYPIPRHDTVYWYQQGPGQDPQFLISFYEKMQSDKGSIPDRFSAQQFSDYHSELNMSSLELGDSALYFCASSVGQRDRGLDPFGSGTRLTVV.

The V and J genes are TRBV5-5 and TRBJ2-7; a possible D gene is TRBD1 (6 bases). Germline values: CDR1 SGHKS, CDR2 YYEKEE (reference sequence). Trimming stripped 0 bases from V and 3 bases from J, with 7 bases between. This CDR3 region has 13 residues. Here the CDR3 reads CASSLDRVYEQYF. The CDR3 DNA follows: TGTGCCAGCAGCTTGGACAGGGTCTACGAGCAGTACTTC.

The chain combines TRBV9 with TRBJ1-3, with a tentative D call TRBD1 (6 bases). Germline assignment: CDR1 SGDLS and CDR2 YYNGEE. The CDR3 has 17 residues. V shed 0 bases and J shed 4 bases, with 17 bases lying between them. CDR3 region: CASSVGVGGSVGNTIYF. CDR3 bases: TGTGCCAGCAGCGTAGGGGTAGGGGGATCCGTCGGAAACACCATATATTTT.

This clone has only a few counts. The CDR3 nucleotides read TGTGCCAGCAGTTCCCCTGGAGGCGTCCTGACTTTC. This sequence encodes CASSSPGGVLTF. The V and J genes are TRBV27 and TRBJ2-6; maybe TRBD2 (5 bases). The CDR3 is 12 residues long. V was trimmed by 4 bases and J by 12 bases, leaving 10 bases between them. Germline-derived CDR1 and CDR2 are MNHEY and SMNVEV (reference sequence).

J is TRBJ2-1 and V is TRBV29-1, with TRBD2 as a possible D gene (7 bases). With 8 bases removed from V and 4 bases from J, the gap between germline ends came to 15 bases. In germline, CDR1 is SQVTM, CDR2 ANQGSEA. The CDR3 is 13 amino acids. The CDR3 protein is CSLGGETYNEQFF. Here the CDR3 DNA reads TGCAGCTTAGGGGGGGAGACTTACAATGAGCAGTTCTTC.

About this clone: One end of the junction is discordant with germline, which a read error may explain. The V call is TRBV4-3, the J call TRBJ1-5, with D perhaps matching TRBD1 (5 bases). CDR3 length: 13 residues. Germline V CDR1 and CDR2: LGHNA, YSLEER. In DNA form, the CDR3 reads TGCGCCAGCAGCCAAGACAGGGCTAAGGCCCAGAATTTT. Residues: CASSQDRAKAQNF.

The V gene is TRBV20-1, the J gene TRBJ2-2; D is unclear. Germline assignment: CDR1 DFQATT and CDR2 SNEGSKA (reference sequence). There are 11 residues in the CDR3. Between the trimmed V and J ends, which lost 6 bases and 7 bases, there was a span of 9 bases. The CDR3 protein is CSAILVGELFF. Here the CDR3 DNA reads TGCAGTGCCATACTCGTCGGGGAGCTGTTTTTT.

The DNA of the CDR3 is TGTGCCAGCAGCCCACGACGATCGACTAGCGGGAGTTTCGGCGGGGAGCTGTTTTTT. The encoded protein is CASSPRRSTSGSFGGELFF. The chain recombines TRBV9 with TRBJ2-2; 12 bases align to TRBD2. V gave up 4 bases and J gave up 7 bases; unmatched junction bases: 17. Germline loops: CDR1 SGDLS, CDR2 YYNGEE. The CDR3 spans 19 residues. Using reference TRBV9 and TRBJ2-2 for the parts outside the CDR3, the full variable domain is DSGVTQTPKHLITATGQRVTLRCSPRSGDLSVYWYQQSLDQGLQFLIQYYNGEERAKGNILERFSAQQFPDLHSELNLSSLELGDSALYFCASSPRRSTSGSFGGELFFGEGSRLTVL.

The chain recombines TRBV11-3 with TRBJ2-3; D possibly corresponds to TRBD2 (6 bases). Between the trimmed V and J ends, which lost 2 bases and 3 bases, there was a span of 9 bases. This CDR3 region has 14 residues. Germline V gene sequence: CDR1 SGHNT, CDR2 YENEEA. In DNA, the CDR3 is TGTGCCAGCAGCTTAACACTAGCAACAGATACGCAGTATTTT. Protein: CASSLTLATDTQYF. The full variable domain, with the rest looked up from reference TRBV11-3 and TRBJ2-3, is EAGVVQSPRYKIIEKKQPVAFWCNPISGHNTLYWYLQNLGQGPELLIRYENEEAVDDSQLPKDRFSAERLKGVDSTLKIQPAELGDSAVYLCASSLTLATDTQYFGPGTRLTVL.

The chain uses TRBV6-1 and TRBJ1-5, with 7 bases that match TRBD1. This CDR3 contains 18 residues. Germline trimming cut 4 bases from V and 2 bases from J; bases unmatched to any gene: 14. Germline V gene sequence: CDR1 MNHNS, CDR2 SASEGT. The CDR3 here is CASSGGVSTGWGNQPQHF. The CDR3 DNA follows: TGTGCCAGCAGTGGGGGGGTTTCGACAGGGTGGGGCAATCAGCCCCAGCATTTT.

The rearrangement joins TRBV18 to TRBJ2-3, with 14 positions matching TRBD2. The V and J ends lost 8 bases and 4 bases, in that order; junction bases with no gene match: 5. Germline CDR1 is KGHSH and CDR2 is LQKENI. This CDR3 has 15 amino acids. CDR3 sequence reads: CASDSGLAGADTQYF. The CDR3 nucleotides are TGTGCCAGCGATTCGGGACTAGCGGGAGCAGATACGCAGTATTTT. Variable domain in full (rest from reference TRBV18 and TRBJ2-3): NAGVMQNPRHLVRRRGQEARLRCSPMKGHSHVYWYRQLPEEGLKFMVYLQKENIIDESGMPKERFSAEFPKEGPSILRIQQVVRGDSAAYFCASDSGLAGADTQYFGPGTRLTVL.